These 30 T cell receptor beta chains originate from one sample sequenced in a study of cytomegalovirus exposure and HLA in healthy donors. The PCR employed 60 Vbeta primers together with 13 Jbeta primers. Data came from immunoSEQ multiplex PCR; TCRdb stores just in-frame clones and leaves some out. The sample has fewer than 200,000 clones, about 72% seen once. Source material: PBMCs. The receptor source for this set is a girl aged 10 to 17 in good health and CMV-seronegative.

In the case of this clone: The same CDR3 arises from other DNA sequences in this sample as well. Here the CDR3 reads CASSVTGNYGYTF. The CDR3 region has the DNA TGTGCCAGCAGCGTCACGGGAAACTATGGCTACACCTTC. This chain joins TRBV9 and TRBJ1-2; D is ambiguous. The CDR3 has 13 residues. Germline CDR1 and CDR2: SGDLS and YYNGEE. The V end was cut by 2 bases, the J end by 2 bases, with 7 bases between.

The CDR3: CASSLEAGLGETQYF. CDR3 bases: TGTGCCAGCAGCTTGGAGGCGGGGTTGGGGGAGACCCAGTACTTC. The chain links TRBV5-4 to TRBJ2-5, with a tentative D call TRBD2 (6 bases). The V end was cut by 0 bases, the J end by 5 bases, with 14 bases between. The CDR3 is 15 amino acids. Germline V gives CDR1 SGHNT, CDR2 YYREEE (reference sequence).

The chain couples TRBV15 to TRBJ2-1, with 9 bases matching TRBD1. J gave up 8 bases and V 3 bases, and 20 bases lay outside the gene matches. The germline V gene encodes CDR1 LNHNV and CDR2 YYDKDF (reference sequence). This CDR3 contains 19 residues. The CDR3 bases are TGTGCCACCAGCAGTCAGCTCCCCTCCCCCTTTACAGGGGGCGATGAGCAGTTCTTC. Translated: CATSSQLPSPFTGGDEQFF.

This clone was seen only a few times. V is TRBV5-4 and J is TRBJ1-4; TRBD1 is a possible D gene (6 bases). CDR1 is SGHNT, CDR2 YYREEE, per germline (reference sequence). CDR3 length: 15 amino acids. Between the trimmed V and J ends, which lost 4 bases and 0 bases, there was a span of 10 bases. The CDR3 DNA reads TGTGCCAGCAGCGCCCCAGGGGCAACTAATGAAAAACTGTTTTTT. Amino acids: CASSAPGATNEKLFF.

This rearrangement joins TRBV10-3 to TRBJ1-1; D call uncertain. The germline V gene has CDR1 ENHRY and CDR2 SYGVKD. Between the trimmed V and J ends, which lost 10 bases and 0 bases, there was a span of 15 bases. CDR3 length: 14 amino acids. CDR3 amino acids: CATTGRPMNTEAFF. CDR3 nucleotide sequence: TGTGCCACCACCGGCAGGCCCATGAACACTGAAGCTTTCTTT.

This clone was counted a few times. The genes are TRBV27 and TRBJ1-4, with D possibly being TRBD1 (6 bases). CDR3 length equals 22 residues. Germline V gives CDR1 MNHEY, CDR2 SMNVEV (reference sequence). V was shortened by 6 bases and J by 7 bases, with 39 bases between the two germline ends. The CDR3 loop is CASSPEYRVRGLLGVTVEKLFF. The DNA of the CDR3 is TGTGCCAGCAGCCCTGAATACAGGGTGAGGGGTTTATTGGGGGTCACAGTTGAAAAACTGTTTTTT.

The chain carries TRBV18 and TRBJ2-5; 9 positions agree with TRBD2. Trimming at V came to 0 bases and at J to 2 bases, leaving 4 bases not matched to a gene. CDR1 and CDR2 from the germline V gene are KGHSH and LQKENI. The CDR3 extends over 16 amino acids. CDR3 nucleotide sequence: TGTGCCAGCTCACCACCAAGCGGGAGGTCGCAAGAGACCCAGTACTTC. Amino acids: CASSPPSGRSQETQYF.

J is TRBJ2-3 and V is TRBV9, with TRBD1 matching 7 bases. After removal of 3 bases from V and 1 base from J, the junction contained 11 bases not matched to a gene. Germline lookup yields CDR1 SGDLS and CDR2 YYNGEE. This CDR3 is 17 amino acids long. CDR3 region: CASSGGRQGRGTDTQYF. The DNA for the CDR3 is TGTGCCAGCAGCGGAGGAAGACAGGGACGGGGCACAGATACGCAGTATTTT.

The CDR3 spells CASSPVSRIQYF. CDR3 nucleotides: TGTGCCAGCAGCCCTGTCTCCCGCATTCAGTACTTC. The chain recombines TRBV16 with TRBJ2-4; no clear D. This CDR3 has 12 residues. Germline V gene sequence: CDR1 KGHSY, CDR2 FQNENV. Trimming stripped 4 bases from V and 9 bases from J, with 10 bases between.

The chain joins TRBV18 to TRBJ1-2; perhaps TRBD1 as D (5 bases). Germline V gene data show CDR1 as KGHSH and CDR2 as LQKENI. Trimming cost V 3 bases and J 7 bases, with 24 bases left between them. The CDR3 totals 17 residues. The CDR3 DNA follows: TGTGCCAGCTCACCCCAGCTGGGTCGGAGGGGCGCGGGTGGCTACACCTTC. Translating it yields CASSPQLGRRGAGGYTF.

The chain's CDR3 is CASSGQGATTEAFF. As DNA, the CDR3 is TGCGCCAGCAGCGGACAGGGAGCCACCACTGAAGCTTTCTTT. V usage is TRBV5-1 and J usage is TRBJ1-1, with TRBD1 matching 8 bases. CDR1 SGHRS and CDR2 YFSETQ come from the germline V gene. Trimming took 4 bases from V and 4 from J; bases not matched to a gene: 6. This CDR3 contains 14 residues.

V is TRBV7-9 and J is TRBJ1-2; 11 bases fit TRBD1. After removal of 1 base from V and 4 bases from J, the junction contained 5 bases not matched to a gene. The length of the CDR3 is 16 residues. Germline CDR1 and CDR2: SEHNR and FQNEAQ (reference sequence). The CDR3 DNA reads TGTGCCAGCAGCTTAGGGACAGGGGGCTCGGTCTATGGCTACACCTTC. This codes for CASSLGTGGSVYGYTF.

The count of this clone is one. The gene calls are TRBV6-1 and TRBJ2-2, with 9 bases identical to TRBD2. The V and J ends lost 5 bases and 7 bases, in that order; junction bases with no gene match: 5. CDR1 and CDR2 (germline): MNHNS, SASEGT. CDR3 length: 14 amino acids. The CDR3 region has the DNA TGTGCCAGCAGTCCGGGACTAGCTTTCGGGGAGCTGTTTTTT. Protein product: CASSPGLAFGELFF.

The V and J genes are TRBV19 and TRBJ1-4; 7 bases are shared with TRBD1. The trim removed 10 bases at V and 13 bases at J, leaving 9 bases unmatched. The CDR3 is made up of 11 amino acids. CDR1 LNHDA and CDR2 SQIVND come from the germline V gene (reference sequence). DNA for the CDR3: TGTGCCACCAAACAGGGACAGACACTGTTTTTT. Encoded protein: CATKQGQTLFF.

CDR3 region: CASSSGEGTAPNYGYTF. The CDR3 DNA reads as TGTGCCAGCAGCTCGGGGGAAGGTACAGCCCCTAACTATGGCTACACCTTC. The chain has TRBV9 and TRBJ1-2; tentative D call: TRBD1 (5 bases). The CDR3 consists of 17 residues. Trimming removed 4 bases from V and 0 bases from J, with 19 bases in between. Germline V gives CDR1 SGDLS, CDR2 YYNGEE.

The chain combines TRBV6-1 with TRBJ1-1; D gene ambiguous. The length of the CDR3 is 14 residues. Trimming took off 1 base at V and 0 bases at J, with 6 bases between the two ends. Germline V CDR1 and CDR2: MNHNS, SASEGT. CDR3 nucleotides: TGTGCCAGCAGTGAAGACAGTTTGAACACTGAAGCTTTCTTT. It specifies CASSEDSLNTEAFF.

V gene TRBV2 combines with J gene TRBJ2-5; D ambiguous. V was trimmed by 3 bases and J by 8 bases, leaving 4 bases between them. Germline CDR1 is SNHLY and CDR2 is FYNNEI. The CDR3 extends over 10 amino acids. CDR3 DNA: TGTGCCAGCAGTGACTCTACCCAGTACTTC. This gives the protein CASSDSTQYF.

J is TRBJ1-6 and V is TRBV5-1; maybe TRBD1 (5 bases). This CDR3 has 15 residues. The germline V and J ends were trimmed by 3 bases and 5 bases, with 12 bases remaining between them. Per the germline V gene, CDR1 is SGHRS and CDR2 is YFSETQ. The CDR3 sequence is CASSSSGLNNSPLHF. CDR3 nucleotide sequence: TGCGCCAGCAGCTCTTCAGGGTTAAATAATTCACCCCTCCACTTT. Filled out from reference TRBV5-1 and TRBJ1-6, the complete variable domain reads KAGVTQTPRYLIKTRGQQVTLSCSPISGHRSVSWYQQTPGQGLQFLFEYFSETQRNKGNFPGRFSGRQFSNSRSEMNVSTLELGDSALYLCASSSSGLNNSPLHFGNGTRLTVT.

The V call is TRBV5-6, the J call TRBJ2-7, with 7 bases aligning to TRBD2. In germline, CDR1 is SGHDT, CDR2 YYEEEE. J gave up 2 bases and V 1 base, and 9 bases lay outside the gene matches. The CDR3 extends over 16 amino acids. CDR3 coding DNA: TGTGCCAGCAGCTTGAATGTCCTAGCGGTTGCCTACGAGCAGTACTTC. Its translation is CASSLNVLAVAYEQYF. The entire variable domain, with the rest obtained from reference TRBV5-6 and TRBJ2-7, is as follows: DAGVTQSPTHLIKTRGQQVTLRCSPKSGHDTVSWYQQALGQGPQFIFQYYEEEERQRGNFPDRFSGHQFPNYSSELNVNALLLGDSALYLCASSLNVLAVAYEQYFGPGTRLTVT.

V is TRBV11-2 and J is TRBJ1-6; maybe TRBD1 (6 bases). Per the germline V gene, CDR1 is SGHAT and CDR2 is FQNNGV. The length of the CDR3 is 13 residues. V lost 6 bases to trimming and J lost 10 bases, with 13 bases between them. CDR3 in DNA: TGTGCCAGCAGACCGGGAGGGGGATCACCCCTCCACTTT. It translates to CASRPGGGSPLHF.

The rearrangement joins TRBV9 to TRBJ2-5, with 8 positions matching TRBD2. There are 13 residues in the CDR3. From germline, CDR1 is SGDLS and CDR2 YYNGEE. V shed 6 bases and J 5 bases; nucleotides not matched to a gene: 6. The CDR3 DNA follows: TGTGCCAGCAACCCCCGGGGGGGGGAGACCCAGTACTTC. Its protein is CASNPRGGETQYF.

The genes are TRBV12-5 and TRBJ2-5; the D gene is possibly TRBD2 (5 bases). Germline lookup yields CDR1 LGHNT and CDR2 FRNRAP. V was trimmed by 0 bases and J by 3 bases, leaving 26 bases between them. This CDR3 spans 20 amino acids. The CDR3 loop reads CASGLVLPLGMVARKETQYF. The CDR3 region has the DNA TGTGCTAGTGGTTTGGTACTACCCCTCGGGATGGTAGCGAGGAAAGAGACCCAGTACTTC. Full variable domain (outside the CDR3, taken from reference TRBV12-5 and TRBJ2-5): DARVTQTPRHKVTEMGQEVTMRCQPILGHNTVFWYRQTMMQGLELLAYFRNRAPLDDSGMPKDRFSAEMPDATLATLKIQPSEPRDSAVYFCASGLVLPLGMVARKETQYFGPGTRLLVL.

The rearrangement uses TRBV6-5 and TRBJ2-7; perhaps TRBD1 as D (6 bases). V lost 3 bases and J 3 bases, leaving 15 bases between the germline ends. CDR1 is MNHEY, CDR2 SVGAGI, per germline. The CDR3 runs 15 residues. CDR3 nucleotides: TGTGCCAGCAGTTATGGGTGGACAGCCAACTACGAGCAGTACTTC. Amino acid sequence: CASSYGWTANYEQYF.

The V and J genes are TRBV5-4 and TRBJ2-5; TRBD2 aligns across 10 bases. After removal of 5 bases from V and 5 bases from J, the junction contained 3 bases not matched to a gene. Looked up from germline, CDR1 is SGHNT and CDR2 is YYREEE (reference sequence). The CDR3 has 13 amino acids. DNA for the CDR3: TGTGCCAGCAGACGGACTAGCGGTGAGACCCAGTACTTC. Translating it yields CASRRTSGETQYF.

The CDR3 sequence: CASSSTGQAEAFF. The DNA for the CDR3 is TGTGCCAGCAGCAGTACAGGACAGGCTGAAGCTTTCTTT. The chain carries TRBV6-1 and TRBJ1-1, with 7 nucleotides matching TRBD1. CDR1 is MNHNS and CDR2 is SASEGT in the germline V gene. The V and J ends lost 6 bases and 6 bases, in that order; junction bases with no gene match: 7. This CDR3 region has 13 residues.

The CDR3 region is CASQTGGTGELFF. CDR3 DNA: TGTGCCAGTCAGACAGGGGGGACCGGGGAGCTGTTTTTT. This sequence joins TRBV7-9 and TRBJ2-2, with 9 nucleotides matching TRBD1. The ends lost 9 bases at V and 5 bases at J; junction bases unmatched: 4. The CDR3 loop spans 13 amino acids. CDR1 and CDR2 from the germline V gene are SEHNR and FQNEAQ (reference sequence).

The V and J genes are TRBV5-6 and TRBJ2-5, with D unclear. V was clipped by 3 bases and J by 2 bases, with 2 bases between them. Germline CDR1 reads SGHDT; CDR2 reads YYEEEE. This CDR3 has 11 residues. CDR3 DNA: TGTGCCAGCAGCTCACAAGAGACCCAGTACTTC. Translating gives CASSSQETQYF.

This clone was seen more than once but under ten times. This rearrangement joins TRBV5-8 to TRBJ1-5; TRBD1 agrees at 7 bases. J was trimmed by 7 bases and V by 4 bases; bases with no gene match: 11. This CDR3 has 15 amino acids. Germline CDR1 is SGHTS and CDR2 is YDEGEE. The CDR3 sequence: CASSPGTEEGQPQHF. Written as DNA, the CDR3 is TGTGCCAGCAGCCCGGGGACAGAGGAGGGCCAGCCCCAGCATTTT.

The CDR3 DNA reads as TGTGCCAGCAGTTCAACACAAGCGTATGGCTACACCTTC. Its protein is CASSSTQAYGYTF. The chain recombines TRBV28 with TRBJ1-2; unclear D gene. The ends were cut back, 4 bases at V and 5 bases at J, with 11 bases in the middle. CDR1 is MDHEN and CDR2 is SYDVKM in the germline V gene. The CDR3 extends over 13 amino acids.

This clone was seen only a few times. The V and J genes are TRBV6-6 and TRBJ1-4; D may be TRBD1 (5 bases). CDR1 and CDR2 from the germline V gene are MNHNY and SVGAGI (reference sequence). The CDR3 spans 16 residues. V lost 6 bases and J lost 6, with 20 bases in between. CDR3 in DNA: TGTGCCAGCAGCACTACCAGGGCAGAAGGGTATGAAAAACTGTTTTTT. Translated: CASSTTRAEGYEKLFF.